This entry describes one TCR beta chain. Its antigen remains unidentified. V was clipped by 5 bases and J by 7 bases, with 16 bases between them. This CDR3 contains 14 residues. Looked up from germline, CDR1 is SGHTA and CDR2 is FQGTGA. This entry comes from a study of T cells after yellow fever vaccination. General study results and limits: Among primary-vaccination clones, most reappeared after the booster, at almost 98% for CD4 and 88% for CD8.

A single record per CDR3 protein comes from TCRdb applying MiXCR to the 5' RACE reads. The data show about 550,000 distinct CDR3 sequences, with about a fifth seen just once and around an eighth held by the top ten. The specimen was PBMCs, collected 15 days after the yellow fever booster vaccination. This sequence was found in a man in his thirties or forties who received the YFV17D yellow fever vaccine. The chain has TRBV7-3 and TRBJ2-3; no clear D gene. The CDR3, as DNA: TGTGCCAGCAGCCCCACGATTCCTACCAATACGCAGTATTTT. Its protein is CASSPTIPTNTQYF.